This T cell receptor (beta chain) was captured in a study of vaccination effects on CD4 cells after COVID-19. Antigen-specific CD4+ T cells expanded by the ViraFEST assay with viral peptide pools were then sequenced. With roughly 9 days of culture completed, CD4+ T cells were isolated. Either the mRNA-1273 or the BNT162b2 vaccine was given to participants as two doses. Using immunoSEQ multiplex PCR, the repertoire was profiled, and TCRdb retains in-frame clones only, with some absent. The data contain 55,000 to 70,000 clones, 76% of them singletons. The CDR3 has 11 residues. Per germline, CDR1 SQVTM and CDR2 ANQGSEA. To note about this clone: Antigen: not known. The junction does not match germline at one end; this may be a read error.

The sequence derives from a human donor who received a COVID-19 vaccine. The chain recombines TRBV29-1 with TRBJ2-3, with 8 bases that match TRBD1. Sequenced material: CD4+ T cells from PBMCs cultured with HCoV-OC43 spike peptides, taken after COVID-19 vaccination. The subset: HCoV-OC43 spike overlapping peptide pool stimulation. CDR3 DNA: TGCAGCGTTGAAGGGGGCGACAGGGGCCATTTT. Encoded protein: CSVEGGDRGHF.